The clone carrying this T cell receptor (beta chain) was observed at least ten times. The J segment lost 0 bases and the V segment lost 5 bases, leaving 5 bases of the junction unmatched. The germline V gene has CDR1 SEHNR and CDR2 FQNEAQ (reference sequence). CDR3 length: 15 amino acids. The use of genomic DNA as template underpinned the TCR beta VDJ and CDR3 profiling. A single record per CDR3 protein comes from TCRdb applying MiXCR to the reads. The sample consists of about 62,000 distinct CDR3 sequences, roughly 54% of them appearing once. These data originate in a study of CD8+CD57+ T cells in acquired aplastic anemia. Looking at the study overall: Mean yield of DNA from sorted CD4+ and CD8+ cells was about 3.2 ug.

The specimen was sorted CD4+, CD8+, or CD8+CD57+ T cells (not recorded which) from PBMCs. This TCR was sampled from a human donor in good health, serving as a control. The chain couples TRBV7-9 to TRBJ1-1; TRBD1 matches 8 bases. CDR3 bases: TGTGCCAGCAGCGCGGGGGACAGGCTGAACACTGAAGCTTTCTTT. Its protein is CASSAGDRLNTEAFF.